Shown below are 24 T cell receptor beta chains from a single sample sequenced in a study of regulatory T cells in long-lasting Graves disease. Specified time point: newly diagnosed GD, antithyroid drugs for less than 3 months. Preparation of the TCR library used RNA extracted from PBMCs. Both iRepertoire HTBI primers and Arm-PCR of CDR3 regions were used to build the TCR beta libraries. MiXCR was run by TCRdb on the multiplex PCR reads, yielding one entry per CDR3 protein. Of more than 450,000 distinct CDR3 sequences in the sample, under 20% are singletons; the top ten hold about 12%. This sample was also put to use in a study of T cells in Graves' hyperthyroidism and ophthalmopathy.

The specimen comprised peripheral blood mononuclear cells (PBMCs), sampled at new diagnosis, from a patient treated with antithyroid drugs. Source of these receptors: a man aged 35-49 years with Graves disease.

The gene calls are TRBV7-9 and TRBJ2-1, with D maybe TRBD2 (6 bases). Per the germline V gene, CDR1 is SEHNR and CDR2 is FQNEAQ (reference sequence). The CDR3 runs to 12 residues. V was cut by 7 bases and J by 10 bases, with 14 bases left in between. The CDR3: CASTLGLNEQFF. DNA of the CDR3: TGTGCCAGCACCCTGGGACTCAACGAGCAGTTCTTC.

For this clonotype: It is likely a read error: a sequence one base away is far more abundant. This chain links TRBV11-2 with TRBJ2-7; 9 nucleotides match TRBD2. Germline trimming cut 4 bases from V and 7 bases from J; bases unmatched to any gene: 14. The germline V gene has CDR1 SGHAT and CDR2 FQNNGV. The CDR3 loop spans 16 amino acids. The CDR3 loop reads CASSSNSGSSYNEQYF. DNA for the CDR3: TGTGCCAGCAGCTCAAATAGCGGGAGCTCCTACAATGAGCAGTACTTC.

For this clonotype: At one end the junction does not follow the germline gene, possibly because of a read error. The V and J genes are TRBV6-5 and TRBJ1-2, with 7 nucleotides matching TRBD1. The V gene's germline CDR1 is MNHEY and CDR2 SVGAGI. The CDR3 totals 16 residues. CDR3 in amino acids: CASSLAAGGGYYGYTF. Here the CDR3 DNA reads TGTGCCAGCAGTTTAGCGGCAGGGGGTGGATACTACGGCTACACCTTC.

The CDR3 reads CASSPEGTVYEQYF. The CDR3 DNA reads TGTGCCAGCAGCCCAGAGGGGACGGTCTACGAGCAGTACTTC. The rearrangement joins TRBV9 to TRBJ2-7; TRBD1 or TRBD2 may be the D gene (5 bases each). The V and J ends lost 4 bases and 3 bases respectively, with 14 bases between them. The CDR3 spans 14 residues. CDR1 and CDR2 from the germline V gene are SGDLS and YYNGEE.

Many counts were recorded for this clonotype. This chain uses TRBV7-9 with TRBJ2-7, with TRBD1 identical over 9 bases. Looked up from germline, CDR1 is SEHNR and CDR2 is FQNEAQ (reference sequence). CDR3 length: 13 amino acids. The J segment lost 6 bases and the V segment lost 8 bases, leaving 8 bases of the junction unmatched. The CDR3 loop is CASGRTGVGEQYF. CDR3 nucleotides: TGTGCCAGCGGCCGGACAGGGGTAGGCGAGCAGTACTTC.

The chain employs TRBV28 and TRBJ2-7; D is undetermined. The CDR3 runs to 17 residues. The germline gives CDR1 MDHEN, CDR2 SYDVKM. V lost 3 bases, J lost 1 base, and 19 bases lay in between. CDR3 DNA sequence: TGTGCCAGCAGTTTTTCGCGGCGGTCTAGGAGTTCCTACGAGCAGTACTTC. This encodes CASSFSRRSRSSYEQYF.

Only a few counts were recorded for this clonotype. This chain uses TRBV27 with TRBJ1-5, with a possible D match to TRBD1 (6 bases). There are 13 residues in the CDR3. Germline V gene lookup returns CDR1 MNHEY and CDR2 SMNVEV (reference sequence). Between the trimmed V and J ends, which lost 4 bases and 7 bases, there was a span of 11 bases. CDR3 sequence (DNA): TGTGCCAGCAGTTGGGACATAACCCAGCCCCAGCATTTT. It codes for CASSWDITQPQHF.

This clonotype was seen at least ten times. The chain joins TRBV3-1 to TRBJ2-7; D is perhaps TRBD2 (5 bases). The CDR3 loop spans 12 amino acids. V was shortened by 1 base and J by 6 bases, with 7 bases between the two germline ends. The germline V gene encodes CDR1 LGHDT and CDR2 YNNKEL (reference sequence). The CDR3 loop is CASSQGRAEQYF. CDR3 nucleotide sequence: TGTGCCAGCAGCCAAGGGCGGGCCGAGCAGTACTTC.

This clonotype was counted a few times. V is TRBV7-3 and J is TRBJ1-1, with unresolved D. The CDR3 consists of 13 residues. Trimming cost V 1 base and J 10 bases, with 13 bases left between them. CDR1 is SGHTA and CDR2 is FQGTGA in the germline V gene. The CDR3 loop is CASSLNKFSVAFF. In DNA, the CDR3 is TGTGCCAGCAGCTTAAACAAATTCTCGGTAGCTTTCTTT.

This clonotype was found many times. The chain uses TRBV27 and TRBJ2-3; no clear D gene. Germline V gene sequence: CDR1 MNHEY, CDR2 SMNVEV (reference sequence). The CDR3 spans 18 residues. V lost 5 bases and J 0 bases, leaving 21 bases between the germline ends. CDR3 amino acids: CASSSPRADTRSTDTQYF. The CDR3 nucleotides read TGTGCCAGCAGTAGCCCCCGGGCAGACACTCGTAGCACAGATACGCAGTATTTT.

This clonotype was detected many times. The gene calls are TRBV2 and TRBJ2-5; 11 bases line up with TRBD2. The CDR3 totals 14 residues. J gave up 4 bases and V 5 bases, and 3 bases lay outside the gene matches. Germline CDR1 SNHLY, CDR2 FYNNEI. In DNA, the CDR3 is TGTGCCAGCAGTCCAGGACTAGCGGGAGAGACCCAGTACTTC. Translation: CASSPGLAGETQYF.

The table lists this clonotype with a few counts. The chain recombines TRBV28 with TRBJ2-3, with 8 bases fitting TRBD2. The germline gives CDR1 MDHEN, CDR2 SYDVKM. The CDR3 is made up of 17 amino acids. With 8 bases clipped from V and 4 bases from J, the junction kept 17 bases outside the gene matches. The CDR3 here is CASGRGPGTSLADTQYF. For the CDR3, the DNA is TGTGCCAGCGGACGGGGGCCCGGGACTAGTTTGGCAGATACGCAGTATTTT.

V gene TRBV20-1 combines with J gene TRBJ2-2; D unresolved. This CDR3 is built from 12 residues. Germline CDR1 and CDR2: DFQATT and SNEGSKA (reference sequence). CDR3 in DNA: TGCACCGGCGTAACGAACACCGGGGAGCTGTTTTTT. Translation: CTGVTNTGELFF.

In this sample, this clonotype turned up many times. The chain carries TRBV28 and TRBJ2-7; D is tentatively TRBD1 or TRBD2 (6 bases each). Germline CDR1 reads MDHEN; CDR2 reads SYDVKM. The CDR3 sequence is 15 residues long. V was clipped by 9 bases and J by 4 bases, with 22 bases between them. The CDR3, as DNA: TGTGCCAGTCATAAGGGGGGAGCTTACCCTTACGAGCAGTACTTC. Translation: CASHKGGAYPYEQYF. Drawing the rest from reference TRBV28 and TRBJ2-7, the complete variable domain is DVKVTQSSRYLVKRTGEKVFLECVQDMDHENMFWYRQDPGLGLRLIYFSYDVKMKEKGDIPEGYSVSREKKERFSLILESASTNQTSMYLCASHKGGAYPYEQYFGPGTRLTVT.

J is TRBJ1-5 and V is TRBV6-1; D not resolved. In germline, CDR1 is MNHNS, CDR2 SASEGT. V was shortened by 5 bases and J by 7 bases, with 12 bases between the two germline ends. The CDR3 contains 13 residues. CDR3 sequence (DNA): TGTGCCAGCAGTCCGACTGTTGGCCAGCCCCAGCATTTT. As protein: CASSPTVGQPQHF.

The V gene is TRBV6-1, the J gene TRBJ1-1; D remains ambiguous. Germline loops: CDR1 MNHNS, CDR2 SASEGT. Trimming stripped 2 bases from V and 8 bases from J, with 12 bases between. This CDR3 comprises 13 residues. The CDR3 DNA is TGTGCCAGCAGTGAAAATAGGGCCGGCGAAGCTTTCTTT. The encoded protein is CASSENRAGEAFF.

This rearrangement joins TRBV2 to TRBJ2-7; 8 bases line up with TRBD1. After removal of 10 bases from V and 0 bases from J, the junction contained 8 bases not matched to a gene. The CDR3 length is 14 residues. Germline loops: CDR1 SNHLY, CDR2 FYNNEI. Here the CDR3 reads CANPAGTGSYEQYF. The CDR3 region has the DNA TGTGCCAATCCCGCCGGGACAGGCTCCTACGAGCAGTACTTC.

A note on this clonotype: A much larger clone differs from this one at a single base, so this may be a read error. This is likely a read error, given that the CDR3 carries no conserved phenylalanine or tryptophan at its end. This rearrangement joins TRBV3-1 to TRBJ2-1, with D perhaps matching TRBD1 or TRBD2 (5 bases each). This CDR3 is built from 13 residues. V shed 1 base and J shed 10 bases, with 11 bases lying between them. Germline V gene lookup returns CDR1 LGHDT and CDR2 YNNKEL (reference sequence). CDR3 amino acids: CASSQGDPWEQFL. CDR3 bases: TGTGCCAGCAGCCAAGGGGACCCCTGGGAGCAGTTCCTC.

The V call is TRBV7-2, the J call TRBJ1-4; D is uncertain. Trimming left V 6 bases short and J 8 bases short, with 16 bases between. The germline V gene has CDR1 SGHTA and CDR2 FQGNSA. The CDR3 extends over 14 amino acids. The CDR3 spells CASSMGGRSEKLFF. As DNA, the CDR3 is TGTGCCAGCAGTATGGGAGGGCGGTCGGAAAAACTGTTTTTT.

This clonotype has a count of ten or more. The chain has TRBV3-1 and TRBJ2-1, with 9 positions matching TRBD1. CDR3 length: 17 residues. V lost 3 bases and J lost 3; bases outside the gene matches: 9. Germline loops: CDR1 LGHDT, CDR2 YNNKEL (reference sequence). CDR3 in DNA: TGTGCCAGCAGCCAGACTTGGACAGGGGTTTACTACAATGAGCAGTTCTTC. Amino acids: CASSQTWTGVYYNEQFF.

This clonotype was counted at least ten times. The chain couples TRBV20-1 to TRBJ1-1; D ambiguous. The CDR3 is 13 amino acids. Trimming took 2 bases from V and 1 from J, leaving 8 bases between them. The V gene's germline CDR1 is DFQATT and CDR2 SNEGSKA (reference sequence). The CDR3 is CSARQDPNTEAFF. The CDR3 DNA is TGCAGTGCTAGACAGGACCCGAACACTGAAGCTTTCTTT.

Comment on this clonotype: With a much larger clone just one base away, this may be a read error. DNA for the CDR3: TGCGCCAGCAGCTTCACCACCGGCTCCTACGAGCAGTTCTTC. Translated, it gives CASSFTTGSYEQFF. The chain uses TRBV5-1 and TRBJ2-1; D remains ambiguous. Trimming cost V 2 bases and J 10 bases, with 16 bases left between them. CDR1 and CDR2 from the germline V gene are SGHRS and YFSETQ. The CDR3 sequence is 14 residues long.

This clonotype has at least ten counts. The J gene is TRBJ2-1, the V gene TRBV30; TRBD2 aligns across 13 bases. CDR1 is GTSNPN and CDR2 is SVGIG in the germline V gene (reference sequence). The CDR3 has 18 amino acids. The ends lost 3 bases at V and 8 bases at J; junction bases unmatched: 16. CDR3 loop: CAWRGAIRTSGSIDEQFF. The CDR3 nucleotides read TGTGCCTGGAGGGGAGCGATTCGGACTAGCGGGAGTATAGATGAGCAGTTCTTC.

The chain recombines TRBV5-4 with TRBJ2-3; 16 nucleotides align to TRBD2. V was pared by 4 bases and J by 2 bases, with 19 bases of the junction left unmatched. CDR3 length equals 22 residues. Germline loops: CDR1 SGHNT, CDR2 YYREEE (reference sequence). CDR3 sequence: CASSREDSGLAGGGPYTDTQYF. The CDR3 nucleotides are TGTGCCAGCAGCCGAGAAGACTCGGGACTAGCGGGAGGGGGGCCCTACACAGATACGCAGTATTTT. Looking up the rest from reference TRBV5-4 and TRBJ2-3 gives the full variable domain: ETGVTQSPTHLIKTRGQQVTLRCSSQSGHNTVSWYQQALGQGPQFIFQYYREEENGRGNFPPRFSGLQFPNYSSELNVNALELDDSALYLCASSREDSGLAGGGPYTDTQYFGPGTRLTVL.